This T cell receptor (beta chain) was observed in a study of human T cells and chemical hapten exposure. This clonotype was detected many times. Time point described: patch test 1, 2 weeks after DPC sensitization. Indicated treatment: therapeutic diphenylcyclopropenone sensitization with weekly scalp DPC. This CDR3 spans 14 amino acids. V lost 4 bases, J lost 5 bases, and 13 bases lay in between. CDR1 is KGHDR and CDR2 is SFDVKD in the germline V gene. A single record per CDR3 protein comes from TCRdb applying MiXCR to the RACE reads. This sample has 45,000 to 70,000 distinct CDR3 sequences, with over 7.5% found just once.

The sequences come from whole blood, collected in connection with sensitization to the hapten diphenylcyclopropenone (DPC). The rearrangement links TRBV24-1 to TRBJ1-1, with D possibly TRBD1 on 5 matching bases. This receptor was taken from a woman aged 40 to 50 with alopecia areata. Some clones in this sample may be carry-over from other donors' samples. As DNA, the CDR3 is TGTGCCACCAGTGACCCGCAACGGGGGACTGAAGCTTTCTTT. Translating it yields CATSDPQRGTEAFF.